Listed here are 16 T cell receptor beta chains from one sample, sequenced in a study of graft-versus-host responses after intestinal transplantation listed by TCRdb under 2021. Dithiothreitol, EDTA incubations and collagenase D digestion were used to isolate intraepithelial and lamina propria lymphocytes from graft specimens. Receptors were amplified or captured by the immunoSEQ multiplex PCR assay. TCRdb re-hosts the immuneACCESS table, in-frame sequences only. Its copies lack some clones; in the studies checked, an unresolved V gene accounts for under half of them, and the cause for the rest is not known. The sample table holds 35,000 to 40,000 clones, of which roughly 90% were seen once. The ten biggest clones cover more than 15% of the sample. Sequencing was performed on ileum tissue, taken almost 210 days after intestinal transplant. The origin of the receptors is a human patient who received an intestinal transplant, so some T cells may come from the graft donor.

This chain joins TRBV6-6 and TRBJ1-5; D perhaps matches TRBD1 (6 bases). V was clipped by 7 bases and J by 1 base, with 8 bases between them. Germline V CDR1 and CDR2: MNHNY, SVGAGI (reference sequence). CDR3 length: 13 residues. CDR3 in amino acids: CASNRGSNQPQHF. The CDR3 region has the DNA TGTGCCAGCAATAGGGGGAGCAATCAGCCCCAGCATTTT.

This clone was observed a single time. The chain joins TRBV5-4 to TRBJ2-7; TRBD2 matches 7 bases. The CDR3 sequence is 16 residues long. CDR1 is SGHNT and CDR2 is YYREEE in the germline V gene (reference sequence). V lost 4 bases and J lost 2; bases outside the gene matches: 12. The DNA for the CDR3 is TGTGCCAGCAGCCCAACGCCGGCGGGAGACCCCTACGAGCAGTACTTC. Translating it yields CASSPTPAGDPYEQYF.

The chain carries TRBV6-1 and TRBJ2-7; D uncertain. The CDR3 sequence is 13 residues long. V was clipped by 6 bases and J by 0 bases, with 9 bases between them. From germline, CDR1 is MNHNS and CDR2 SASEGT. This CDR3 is CASRFRVSYEQYF. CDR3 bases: TGTGCCAGCAGGTTCAGAGTCTCCTACGAGCAGTACTTC.

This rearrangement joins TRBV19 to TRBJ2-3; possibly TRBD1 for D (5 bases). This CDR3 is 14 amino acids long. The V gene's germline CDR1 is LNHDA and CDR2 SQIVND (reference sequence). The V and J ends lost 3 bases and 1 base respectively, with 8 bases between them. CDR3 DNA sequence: TGTGCCAGTAGTATGGGCAGGGGCACAGATACGCAGTATTTT. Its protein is CASSMGRGTDTQYF.

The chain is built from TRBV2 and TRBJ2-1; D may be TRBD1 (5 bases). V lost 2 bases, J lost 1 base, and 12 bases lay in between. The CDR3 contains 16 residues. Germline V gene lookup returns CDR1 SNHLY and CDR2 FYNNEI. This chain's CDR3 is CASSELGPGSYNEQFF. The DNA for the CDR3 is TGTGCCAGCAGTGAACTCGGCCCAGGGTCCTACAATGAGCAGTTCTTC.

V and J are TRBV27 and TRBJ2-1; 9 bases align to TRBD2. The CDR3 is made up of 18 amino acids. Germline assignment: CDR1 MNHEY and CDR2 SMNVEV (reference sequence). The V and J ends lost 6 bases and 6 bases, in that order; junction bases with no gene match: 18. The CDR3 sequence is CASRSPASTSGNINEQFF. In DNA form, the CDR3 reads TGTGCCAGCAGGTCCCCAGCCTCGACTAGCGGTAACATCAATGAGCAGTTCTTC.

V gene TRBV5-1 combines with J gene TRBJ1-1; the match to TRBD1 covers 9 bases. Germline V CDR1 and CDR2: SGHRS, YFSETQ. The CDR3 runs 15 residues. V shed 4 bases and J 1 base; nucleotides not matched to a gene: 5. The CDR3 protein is CASSLGTGRNTEAFF. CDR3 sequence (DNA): TGCGCCAGCAGCCTGGGGACAGGGAGGAACACTGAAGCTTTCTTT.

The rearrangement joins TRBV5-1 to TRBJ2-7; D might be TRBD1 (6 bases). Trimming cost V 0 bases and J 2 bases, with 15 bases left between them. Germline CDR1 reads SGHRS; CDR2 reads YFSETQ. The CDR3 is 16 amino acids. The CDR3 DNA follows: TGCGCCAGCAGCTTGGCCGTGAGGGGGAACACCTACGAGCAGTACTTC. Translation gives CASSLAVRGNTYEQYF.

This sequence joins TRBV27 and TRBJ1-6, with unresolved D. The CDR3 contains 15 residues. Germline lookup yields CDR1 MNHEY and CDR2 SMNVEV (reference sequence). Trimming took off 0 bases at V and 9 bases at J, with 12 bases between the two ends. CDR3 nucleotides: TGTGCCAGCAGTTTATCGTACAGCTTCGGTTCACCCCTCCACTTT. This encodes CASSLSYSFGSPLHF.

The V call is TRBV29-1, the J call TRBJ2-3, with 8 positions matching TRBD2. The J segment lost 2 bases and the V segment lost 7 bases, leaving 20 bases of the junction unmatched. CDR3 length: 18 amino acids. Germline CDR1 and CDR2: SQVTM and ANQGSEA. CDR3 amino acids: CSAPGGLGREGLTDTQYF. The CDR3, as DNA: TGCAGCGCCCCCGGGGGGCTAGGTCGGGAGGGCCTCACAGATACGCAGTATTTT.

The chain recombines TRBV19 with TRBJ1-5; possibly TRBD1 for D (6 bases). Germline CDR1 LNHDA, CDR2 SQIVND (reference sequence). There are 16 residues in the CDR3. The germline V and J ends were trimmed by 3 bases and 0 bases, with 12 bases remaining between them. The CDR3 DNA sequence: TGTGCCAGTAGTATTAGCCGGGGGGCTAGCAATCAGCCCCAGCATTTT. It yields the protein CASSISRGASNQPQHF.

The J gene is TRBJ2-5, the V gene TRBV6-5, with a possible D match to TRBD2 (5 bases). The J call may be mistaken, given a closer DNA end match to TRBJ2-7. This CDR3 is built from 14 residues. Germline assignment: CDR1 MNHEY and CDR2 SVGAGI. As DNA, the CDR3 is TGTGCCAGCAGTTATCGGGAAGAATCCTACGAGCAGTACTTC. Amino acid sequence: CASSYREESYEQYF.

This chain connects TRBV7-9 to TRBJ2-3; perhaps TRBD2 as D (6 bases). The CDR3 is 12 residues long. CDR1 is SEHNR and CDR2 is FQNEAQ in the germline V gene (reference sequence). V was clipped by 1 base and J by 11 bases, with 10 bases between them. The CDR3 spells CASSLGLREQYF. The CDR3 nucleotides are TGTGCCAGCAGCTTAGGGCTGCGGGAGCAGTATTTT.

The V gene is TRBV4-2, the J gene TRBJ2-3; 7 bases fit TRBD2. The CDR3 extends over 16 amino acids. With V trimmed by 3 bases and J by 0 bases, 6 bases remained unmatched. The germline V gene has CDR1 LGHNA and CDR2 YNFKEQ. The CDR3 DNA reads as TGTGCCAGCAGCCAGTGGACTAGAACTAGCACAGATACGCAGTATTTT. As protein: CASSQWTRTSTDTQYF.

Here the CDR3 DNA reads TGCGCCAGCAGCTGGACCGGGACAGGCCCCTATGGCTACACCTTC. Translated: CASSWTGTGPYGYTF. The chain links TRBV5-1 to TRBJ1-2; TRBD1 agrees at 8 bases. CDR1 is SGHRS and CDR2 is YFSETQ in the germline V gene. V lost 3 bases to trimming and J lost 4 bases; unmatched junction nucleotides: 8. This CDR3 contains 15 residues. Filled out from reference TRBV5-1 and TRBJ1-2, the complete variable domain reads KAGVTQTPRYLIKTRGQQVTLSCSPISGHRSVSWYQQTPGQGLQFLFEYFSETQRNKGNFPGRFSGRQFSNSRSEMNVSTLELGDSALYLCASSWTGTGPYGYTFGSGTRLTVV.

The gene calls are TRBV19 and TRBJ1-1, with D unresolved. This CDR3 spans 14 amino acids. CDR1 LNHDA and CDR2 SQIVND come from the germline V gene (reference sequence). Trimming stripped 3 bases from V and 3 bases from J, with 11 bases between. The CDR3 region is CASSMVERDTEAFF. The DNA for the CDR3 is TGTGCCAGTAGTATGGTGGAACGGGACACTGAAGCTTTCTTT.